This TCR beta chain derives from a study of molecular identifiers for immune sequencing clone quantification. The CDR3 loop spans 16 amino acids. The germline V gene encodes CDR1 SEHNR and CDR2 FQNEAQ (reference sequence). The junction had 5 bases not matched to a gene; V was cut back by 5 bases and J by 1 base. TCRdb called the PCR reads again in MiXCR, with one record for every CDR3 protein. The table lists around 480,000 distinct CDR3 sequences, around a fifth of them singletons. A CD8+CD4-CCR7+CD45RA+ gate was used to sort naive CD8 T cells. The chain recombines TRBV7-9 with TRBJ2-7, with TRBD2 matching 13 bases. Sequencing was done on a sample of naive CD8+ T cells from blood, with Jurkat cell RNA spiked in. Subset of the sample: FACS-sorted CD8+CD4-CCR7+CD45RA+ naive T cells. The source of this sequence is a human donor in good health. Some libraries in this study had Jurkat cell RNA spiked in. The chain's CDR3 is CASSETSGGFSYEQYF. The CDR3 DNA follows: TGTGCCAGCAGCGAGACTAGCGGGGGGTTTTCCTACGAGCAGTACTTC. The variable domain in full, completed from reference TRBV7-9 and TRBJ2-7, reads DTGVSQNPRHKITKRGQNVTFRCDPISEHNRLYWYRQTLGQGPEFLTYFQNEAQLEKSRLLSDRFSAERPKGSFSTLEIQRTEQGDSAMYLCASSETSGGFSYEQYFGPGTRLTVT.